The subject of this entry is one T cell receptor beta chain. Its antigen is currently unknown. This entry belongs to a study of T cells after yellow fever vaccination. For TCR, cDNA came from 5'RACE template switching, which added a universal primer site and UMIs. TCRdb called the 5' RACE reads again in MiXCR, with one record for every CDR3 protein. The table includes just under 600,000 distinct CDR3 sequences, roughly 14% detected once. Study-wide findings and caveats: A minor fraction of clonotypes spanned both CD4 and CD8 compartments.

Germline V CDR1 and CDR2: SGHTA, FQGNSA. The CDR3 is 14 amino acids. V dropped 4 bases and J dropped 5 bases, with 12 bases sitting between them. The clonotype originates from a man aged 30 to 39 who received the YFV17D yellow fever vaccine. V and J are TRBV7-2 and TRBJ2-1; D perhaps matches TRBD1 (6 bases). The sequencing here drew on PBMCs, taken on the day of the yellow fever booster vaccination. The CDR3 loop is CASSSTQGNNEQFF. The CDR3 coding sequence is TGTGCCAGCAGCTCAACTCAGGGGAACAATGAGCAGTTCTTC.